This T cell receptor (beta chain) was observed in a study of response to subunit inactivated influenza vaccine. This clonotype has just a few counts. Its antigen is not known. General study points: Only a handful of new T cells, the authors suggested, are recruited with each seasonal influenza vaccination.

TCRdb passed the RT-PCR reads through MiXCR, listing each CDR3 protein once. In the table there are 540,000 or so distinct CDR3 sequences, 13% of which are singletons. Trimming removed 4 bases from V and 3 bases from J, with 7 bases in between. The CDR3 consists of 13 residues. Looked up from germline, CDR1 is SGHAT and CDR2 is FQNNGV. V and J are TRBV11-2 and TRBJ2-1; unclear D gene. This specimen consisted of PBMCs from blood, obtained more than 35 days after vaccination. The receptor was isolated from a man aged 45-65 years who received an inactivated influenza vaccine. Here the CDR3 reads CASSSNNYNEQFF. DNA for the CDR3: TGTGCCAGCAGCTCCAATAACTACAATGAGCAGTTCTTC.